This is a list of T cell receptor beta chains from one sample in a study of blood T cell repertoires in COVID-19. Libraries were prepared by immunoSEQ multiplex PCR; TCRdb keeps only in-frame clonotypes and omits some of them. This table holds some 200,000 clones, about 80% found once. The specimen was peripheral blood. All receptors derive from a young man with active or convalescent COVID-19. Each CDR3 is given with its conserved first and last residue. Each record gives: clone size, V gene, J gene, CDR3 protein. Size is stated for part of the rows, as once, few or many counts, or as a class when the clone is expanded.

>.|TRBV7-8|TRBJ1-1
CASSANRENTEAFF
>.|TRBV10-2|TRBJ1-6
CASRLERSSYNSPLHF
>.|TRBV19|TRBJ1-5
CASSFPGDQPQHF
>few|TRBV5-5|TRBJ1-5
CASSLAPQAEQPQHF
>.|TRBV6-5|TRBJ1-2
CASSYRQATTGGYTF
>many|TRBV10-3|TRBJ2-5
CAIKQGEIQETQYF
>.|TRBV6-4|TRBJ2-3
CASSDSGQSAQYF
>.|TRBV27|TRBJ1-2
CASRKTSNYGYTF
>.|TRBV11-2|TRBJ1-5
CASSLELGQPQHF
>few|TRBV10-3|TRBJ1-2
CAISESRSDVGYGYTF
>.|TRBV15|TRBJ1-1
CATSARENTEAFF
>.|TRBV9|TRBJ2-1
CASSVASGTHNEQFF
>.|TRBV19|TRBJ1-1
CASSRELTMNTEAFF
>.|TRBV28|TRBJ1-4
CASSLGQGAGEKLFF
>.|TRBV5-1|TRBJ1-1
CASSFTQGAHTEAFF
>.|TRBV5-1|TRBJ2-1
CASSLRVGSSYNEQFF
>.|TRBV3-1/TRBV3-2|TRBJ2-2
CASSRQGNGELFF
>.|TRBV7-9|TRBJ2-3
CASSPFVGTDTQYF
>.|TRBV9|TRBJ1-1
CASSPLQGTNTEAFF
>.|TRBV4-1|TRBJ1-4
CASSQAEGVNEKLFF
>.|TRBV12-3/TRBV12-4|TRBJ1-1
CASSSGGNTEAFF
>.|TRBV30|TRBJ1-3
CAWSPDSSSGNTIYF
>few|TRBV3-1/TRBV3-2|TRBJ1-2
CASSRQDRGRADGYTF
>.|TRBV6-5|TRBJ1-2
CASSYSRGSYGYTF
>.|TRBV19|TRBJ1-2
CASIEQGPSGGSYGYTF
>.|TRBV11-3|TRBJ2-7
CASVQGSSYEQYF
>.|TRBV9|TRBJ2-3
CASSEPRQGGEGDTQYF
>once|TRBV11-2|TRBJ2-1
CASTLIPGLAGQSEQFF
>.|TRBV19|TRBJ2-1
CASSYAGGSLSYNEQFF
>.|TRBV3-1/TRBV3-2|TRBJ2-2
CASSQEGGMRGELFF
>once|TRBV3-1/TRBV3-2|TRBJ1-1
CASSLNRAAEAFF
>.|TRBV7-3|TRBJ2-1
CASSADRVGYNEQFF
>.|TRBV4-1|TRBJ2-1
CASSQGGFHNEQFF
>.|TRBV5-6|TRBJ1-2
CASSKRYGYTF
>.|TRBV9|TRBJ1-2
CASSVAKGGDYGYTF
>.|TRBV5-4|TRBJ2-7
CASSLSDSLSSYEQYF
>.|TRBV7-2|TRBJ2-1
CASSPTASSSSHEQFF
>.|TRBV28|TRBJ2-2
CASSSGTNTGELFF
>.|TRBV24-1|TRBJ2-1
CATSDPGTRGEQFF
>.|TRBV6-2/TRBV6-3|TRBJ2-1
CASSYDRGYSGSYNEQFF
>.|TRBV29-1|TRBJ1-1
CSVVGANTEAFF
>few|TRBV3-1/TRBV3-2|TRBJ2-5
CASSQVVASGVGTQYF
>.|TRBV6-6|TRBJ2-7
CASSYPPGDYEQYF
>.|TRBV6-5|TRBJ1-1
CASSYSPGSNTEAFF
>.|TRBV18|TRBJ1-1
CASSPLLSEGTGEAFF